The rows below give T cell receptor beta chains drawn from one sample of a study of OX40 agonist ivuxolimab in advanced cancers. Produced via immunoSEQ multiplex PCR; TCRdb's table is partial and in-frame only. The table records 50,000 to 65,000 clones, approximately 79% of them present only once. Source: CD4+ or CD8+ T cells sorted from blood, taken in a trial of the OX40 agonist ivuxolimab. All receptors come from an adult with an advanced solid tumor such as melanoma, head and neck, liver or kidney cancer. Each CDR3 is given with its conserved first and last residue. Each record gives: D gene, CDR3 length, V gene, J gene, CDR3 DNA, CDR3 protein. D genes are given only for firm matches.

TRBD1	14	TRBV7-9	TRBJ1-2	TGTGCCAGCAGCTTAACTTCGACAGGGACCGGCTACACCTTC	CASSLTSTGTGYTF
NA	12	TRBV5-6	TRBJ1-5	TGTGCCAGCAGCGCGCGCAATCAGCCCCAGCATTTT	CASSARNQPQHF
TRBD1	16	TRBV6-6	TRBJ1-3	TGTGCCAGCAGTTACCTAGGACAGGGGGCTGGAAACACCATATATTTT	CASSYLGQGAGNTIYF
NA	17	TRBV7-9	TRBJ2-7	TGTGCCAGCGTAAGGTATGGGACCGGGACCTCACGGGACGAGCAGTACTTC	CASVRYGTGTSRDEQYF
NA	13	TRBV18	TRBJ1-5	TGTGCCAGCTCACCGGACACAGTAGGGCCCCAGCATTTT	CASSPDTVGPQHF
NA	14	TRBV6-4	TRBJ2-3	TGTGCCAGCAGTGTTGGGCCGAGCACAGATACGCAGTATTTT	CASSVGPSTDTQYF
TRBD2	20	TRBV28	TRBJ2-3	TGTGCCAGCAGTGATGGGACGTCTCTAGCGGGAGGATTACGCACAGATACGCAGTATTTT	CASSDGTSLAGGLRTDTQYF
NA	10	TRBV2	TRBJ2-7	TGTGCCAGCAGTGAGACAGCCCAGTACTTC	CASSETAQYF
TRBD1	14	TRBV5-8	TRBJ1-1	TGTGCCAGCAGCGCCCGACAGGGTCGCACTGAAGCTTTCTTT	CASSARQGRTEAFF
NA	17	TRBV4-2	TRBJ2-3	TGTGCCAGCAGCCGCCATCAACTAGCCACGGGAACAGATACGCAGTATTTT	CASSRHQLATGTDTQYF
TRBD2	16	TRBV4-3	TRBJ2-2	TGCGCCAGCAGCCAAGCGGGGGGGCAGTTTGCCGGGGAGCTGTTTTTT	CASSQAGGQFAGELFF